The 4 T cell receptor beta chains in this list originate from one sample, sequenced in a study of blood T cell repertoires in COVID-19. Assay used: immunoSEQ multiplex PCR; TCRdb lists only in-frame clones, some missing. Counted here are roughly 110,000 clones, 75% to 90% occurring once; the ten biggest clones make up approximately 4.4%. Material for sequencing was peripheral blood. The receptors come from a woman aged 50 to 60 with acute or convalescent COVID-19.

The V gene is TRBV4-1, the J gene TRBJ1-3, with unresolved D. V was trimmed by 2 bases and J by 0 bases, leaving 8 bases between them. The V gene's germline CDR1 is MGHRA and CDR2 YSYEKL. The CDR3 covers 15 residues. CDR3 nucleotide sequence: TGCGCCAGCAGCCAAATACGTAGCTCTGGAAACACCATATATTTT. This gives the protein CASSQIRSSGNTIYF.

The CDR3 DNA reads TGTGCCAGCAGTTACTCAGGACTTTCCTACGAGCAGTACTTC. This gives the protein CASSYSGLSYEQYF. The J gene is TRBJ2-7, the V gene TRBV6-2 or TRBV6-3; D possibly corresponds to TRBD2 (5 bases). V gave up 0 bases and J gave up 1 base, with 7 bases separating them. The V gene's germline CDR1 is MNHEY and CDR2 SVGEGT. There are 14 residues in the CDR3.

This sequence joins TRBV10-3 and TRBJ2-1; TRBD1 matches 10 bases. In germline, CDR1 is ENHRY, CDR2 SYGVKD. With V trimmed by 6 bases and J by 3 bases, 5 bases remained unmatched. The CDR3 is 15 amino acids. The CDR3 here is CAISSTGGGYNEQFF. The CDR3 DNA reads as TGTGCCATCAGCTCGACAGGGGGCGGCTACAATGAGCAGTTCTTC.

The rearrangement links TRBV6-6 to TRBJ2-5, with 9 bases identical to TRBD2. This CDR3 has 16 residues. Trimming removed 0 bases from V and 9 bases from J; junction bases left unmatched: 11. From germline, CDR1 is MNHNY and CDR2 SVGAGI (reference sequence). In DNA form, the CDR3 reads TGTGCCAGCAGTTACTCGACTAGCGGCCCATTCAGTTCCCAGTACTTC. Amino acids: CASSYSTSGPFSSQYF.